This is a list of T cell receptor beta chains from one sample in a study of blood T cells in healthy people across ages. MiXCR was run by TCRdb on the 5' RACE reads, yielding one entry per CDR3 protein. Here the sample spans some 930,000 distinct CDR3 sequences, 25% to 30% being singletons. These data also formed part of another study, on T cells of mothers and their children.

The sample comprised blood. The receptors were gathered from a woman in her thirties or forties in good health. The conserved cysteine and the conserved F or W are not part of the CDR3 here. D genes are given only for firm matches.

v_gene: TRBV24-1; d_gene: TRBD1; j_gene: TRBJ1-5; CDR3aa: ATSSNRGQPQH
v_gene: TRBV15; d_gene: .; j_gene: TRBJ2-3; CDR3aa: ATSRDNQRDTQY
v_gene: TRBV9; d_gene: .; j_gene: TRBJ1-2; CDR3aa: ASSPDPAIGGYT
v_gene: TRBV19; d_gene: TRBD2; j_gene: TRBJ2-1; CDR3aa: ASSIASGVFHEQF
v_gene: TRBV6-6; d_gene: .; j_gene: TRBJ2-7; CDR3aa: ASSPKPYEQY
v_gene: TRBV10-3; d_gene: TRBD1; j_gene: TRBJ2-3; CDR3aa: AISDPGQGTDTQY
v_gene: TRBV2; d_gene: .; j_gene: TRBJ1-4; CDR3aa: ASSEAYSDEKLF
v_gene: TRBV29-1; d_gene: .; j_gene: TRBJ1-1; CDR3aa: SVHLLARVNTEAF
v_gene: TRBV7-3; d_gene: TRBD2; j_gene: TRBJ2-4; CDR3aa: ASSSTSGYKNIQY
v_gene: TRBV20-1; d_gene: TRBD2; j_gene: TRBJ2-1; CDR3aa: SARPTCGGNINEQF
v_gene: TRBV9; d_gene: .; j_gene: TRBJ2-4; CDR3aa: ASSVAGEDIQY
v_gene: TRBV7-9; d_gene: TRBD2; j_gene: TRBJ2-7; CDR3aa: ASSSPLSRASGDEQY
v_gene: TRBV29-1; d_gene: TRBD1; j_gene: TRBJ1-2; CDR3aa: SVPDRGHGVRGGYT
v_gene: TRBV13; d_gene: .; j_gene: TRBJ1-2; CDR3aa: ASSSGSAGRHYGYT
v_gene: TRBV12-3/TRBV12-4; d_gene: .; j_gene: TRBJ2-7; CDR3aa: ASTVADGGYEQY
v_gene: TRBV7-3; d_gene: TRBD2; j_gene: TRBJ2-5; CDR3aa: ASSLGTSGEETQY
v_gene: TRBV6-4; d_gene: .; j_gene: TRBJ1-1; CDR3aa: ASSQRGRSEAF
v_gene: TRBV7-6; d_gene: TRBD1; j_gene: TRBJ1-2; CDR3aa: ASSARDSPTGYGYT
v_gene: TRBV9; d_gene: TRBD1; j_gene: TRBJ1-6; CDR3aa: ASSVGYGTVNSPLH
v_gene: TRBV4-3; d_gene: TRBD1; j_gene: .; CDR3aa: ASSQRTGDTYEQY
v_gene: TRBV7-8; d_gene: TRBD2; j_gene: TRBJ2-1; CDR3aa: ASSSGLGGYNEQF
v_gene: TRBV5-1; d_gene: .; j_gene: TRBJ1-6; CDR3aa: ASSLVKGSHSPLH
v_gene: TRBV20-1; d_gene: TRBD2; j_gene: TRBJ2-7; CDR3aa: SASRGLSGTSGYEQY
v_gene: TRBV18; d_gene: TRBD2; j_gene: TRBJ2-5; CDR3aa: ASSPSQAGQETQY
v_gene: TRBV28; d_gene: TRBD1; j_gene: TRBJ2-7; CDR3aa: ASSNRGLYEQY
v_gene: TRBV28; d_gene: .; j_gene: TRBJ2-2; CDR3aa: ASRWMTDTGELF
v_gene: TRBV28; d_gene: .; j_gene: TRBJ1-3; CDR3aa: ASNSLLAGNTIY
v_gene: TRBV4-3; d_gene: .; j_gene: TRBJ1-4; CDR3aa: ASSQARTFEKLF
v_gene: TRBV6-1; d_gene: TRBD2; j_gene: TRBJ2-3; CDR3aa: AIRLAASTDTQY
v_gene: TRBV28; d_gene: .; j_gene: TRBJ2-5; CDR3aa: ASTNIDRSAPEQY
v_gene: TRBV2; d_gene: .; j_gene: TRBJ2-7; CDR3aa: ASSEIGGEFDEQY
v_gene: TRBV2; d_gene: TRBD2; j_gene: TRBJ2-1; CDR3aa: AGSGGGASGGFNEQF
v_gene: TRBV9; d_gene: TRBD1; j_gene: TRBJ1-4; CDR3aa: ASSEGQKLGQLF
v_gene: TRBV29-1; d_gene: TRBD1; j_gene: TRBJ1-4; CDR3aa: SALGDRATTNEKLF
v_gene: TRBV3-1; d_gene: .; j_gene: TRBJ2-1; CDR3aa: ASSDYSSYNEQF
v_gene: TRBV7-2; d_gene: .; j_gene: TRBJ2-5; CDR3aa: GGHRHQGWETQY
v_gene: TRBV12-3/TRBV12-4; d_gene: TRBD1; j_gene: TRBJ1-4; CDR3aa: ASSSRTGREKLF
v_gene: TRBV7-2; d_gene: .; j_gene: TRBJ2-3; CDR3aa: ASSVRGHTDTQY
v_gene: TRBV29-1; d_gene: .; j_gene: TRBJ1-1; CDR3aa: SVPGQRTEAF
v_gene: TRBV25-1; d_gene: .; j_gene: TRBJ2-5; CDR3aa: ASSEMGHLAEGETQY
v_gene: TRBV10-3; d_gene: .; j_gene: TRBJ1-2; CDR3aa: AISESDRSSYGYT
v_gene: TRBV21-1; d_gene: .; j_gene: TRBJ1-1; CDR3aa: ASSIDRRYTEAF
v_gene: TRBV5-1; d_gene: TRBD1; j_gene: TRBJ2-1; CDR3aa: ASSLGGQGSNEQF
v_gene: TRBV7-2; d_gene: .; j_gene: TRBJ1-2; CDR3aa: ASSPTGGSLSVYGYT
v_gene: TRBV4-3; d_gene: .; j_gene: TRBJ2-1; CDR3aa: ASSQVVAALGGEQF
v_gene: TRBV20-1; d_gene: .; j_gene: TRBJ1-1; CDR3aa: SAGGVTEAF
v_gene: TRBV6-5; d_gene: .; j_gene: TRBJ1-2; CDR3aa: ASSYSGENRYGYT
v_gene: TRBV20-1; d_gene: .; j_gene: TRBJ2-3; CDR3aa: SARTSTDTQY
v_gene: TRBV4-3; d_gene: .; j_gene: TRBJ1-3; CDR3aa: ASSQERQGHTIY
v_gene: TRBV4-2; d_gene: TRBD1; j_gene: TRBJ1-4; CDR3aa: ASSQETGTGSEELF
v_gene: TRBV6-5; d_gene: .; j_gene: TRBJ1-6; CDR3aa: ASSYSGFSYNSPLH